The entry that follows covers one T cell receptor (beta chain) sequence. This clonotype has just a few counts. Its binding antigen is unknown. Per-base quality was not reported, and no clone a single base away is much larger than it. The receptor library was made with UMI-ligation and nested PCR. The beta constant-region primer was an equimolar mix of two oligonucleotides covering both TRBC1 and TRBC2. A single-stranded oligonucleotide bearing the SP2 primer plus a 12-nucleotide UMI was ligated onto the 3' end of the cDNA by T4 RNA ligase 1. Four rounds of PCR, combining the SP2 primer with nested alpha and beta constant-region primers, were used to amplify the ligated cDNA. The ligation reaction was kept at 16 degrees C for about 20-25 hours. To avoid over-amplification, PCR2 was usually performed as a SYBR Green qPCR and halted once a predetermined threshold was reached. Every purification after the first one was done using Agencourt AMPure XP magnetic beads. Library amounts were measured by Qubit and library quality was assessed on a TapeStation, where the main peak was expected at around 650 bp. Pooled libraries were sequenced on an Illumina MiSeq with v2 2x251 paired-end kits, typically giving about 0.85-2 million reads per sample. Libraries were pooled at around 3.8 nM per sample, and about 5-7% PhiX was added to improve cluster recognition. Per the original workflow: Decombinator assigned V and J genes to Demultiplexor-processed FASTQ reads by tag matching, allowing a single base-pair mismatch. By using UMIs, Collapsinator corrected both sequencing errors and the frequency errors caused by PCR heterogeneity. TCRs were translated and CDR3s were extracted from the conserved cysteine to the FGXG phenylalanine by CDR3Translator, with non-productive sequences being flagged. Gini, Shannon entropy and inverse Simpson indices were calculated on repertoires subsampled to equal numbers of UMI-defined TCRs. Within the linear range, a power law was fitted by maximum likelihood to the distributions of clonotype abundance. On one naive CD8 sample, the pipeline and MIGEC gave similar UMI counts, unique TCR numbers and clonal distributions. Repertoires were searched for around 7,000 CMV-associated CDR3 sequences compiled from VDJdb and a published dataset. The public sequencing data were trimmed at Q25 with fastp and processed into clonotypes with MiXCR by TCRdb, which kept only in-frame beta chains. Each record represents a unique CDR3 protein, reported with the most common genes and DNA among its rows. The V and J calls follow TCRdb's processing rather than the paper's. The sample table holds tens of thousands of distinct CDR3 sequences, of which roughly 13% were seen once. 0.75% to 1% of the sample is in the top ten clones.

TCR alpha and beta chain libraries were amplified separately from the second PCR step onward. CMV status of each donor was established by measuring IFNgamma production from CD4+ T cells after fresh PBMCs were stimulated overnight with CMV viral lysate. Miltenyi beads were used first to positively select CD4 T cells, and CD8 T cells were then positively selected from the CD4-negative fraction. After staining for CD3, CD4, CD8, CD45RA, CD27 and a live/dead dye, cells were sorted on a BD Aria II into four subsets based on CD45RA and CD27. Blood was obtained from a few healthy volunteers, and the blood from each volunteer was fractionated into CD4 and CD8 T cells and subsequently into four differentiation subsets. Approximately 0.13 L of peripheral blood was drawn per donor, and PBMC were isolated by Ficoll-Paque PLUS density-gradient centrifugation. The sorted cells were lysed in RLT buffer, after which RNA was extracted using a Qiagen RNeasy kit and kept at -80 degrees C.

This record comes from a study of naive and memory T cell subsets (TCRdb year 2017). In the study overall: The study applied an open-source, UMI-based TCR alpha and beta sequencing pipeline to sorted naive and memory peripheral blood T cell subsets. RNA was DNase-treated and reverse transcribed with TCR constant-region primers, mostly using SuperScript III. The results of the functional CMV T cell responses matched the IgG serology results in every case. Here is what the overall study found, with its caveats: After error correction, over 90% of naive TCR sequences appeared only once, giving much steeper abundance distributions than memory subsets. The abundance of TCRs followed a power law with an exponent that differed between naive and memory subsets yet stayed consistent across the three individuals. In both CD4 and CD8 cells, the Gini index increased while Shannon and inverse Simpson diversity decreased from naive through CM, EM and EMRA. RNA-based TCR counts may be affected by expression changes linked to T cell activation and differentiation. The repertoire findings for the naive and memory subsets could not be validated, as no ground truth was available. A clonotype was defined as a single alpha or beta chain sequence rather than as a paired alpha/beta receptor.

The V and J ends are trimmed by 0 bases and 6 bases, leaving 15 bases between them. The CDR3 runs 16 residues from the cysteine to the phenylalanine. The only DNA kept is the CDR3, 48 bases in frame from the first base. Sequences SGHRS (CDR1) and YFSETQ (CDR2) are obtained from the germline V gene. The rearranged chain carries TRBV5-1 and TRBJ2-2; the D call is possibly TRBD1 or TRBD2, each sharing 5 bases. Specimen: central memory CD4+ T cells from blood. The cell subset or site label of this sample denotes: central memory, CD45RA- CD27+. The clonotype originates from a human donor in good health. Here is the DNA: TGCGCCAGCAGCTTGGTGCCGGGGCGCTTAGCCGGGGAGCTGTTTTTT. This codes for CASSLVPGRLAGELFF.